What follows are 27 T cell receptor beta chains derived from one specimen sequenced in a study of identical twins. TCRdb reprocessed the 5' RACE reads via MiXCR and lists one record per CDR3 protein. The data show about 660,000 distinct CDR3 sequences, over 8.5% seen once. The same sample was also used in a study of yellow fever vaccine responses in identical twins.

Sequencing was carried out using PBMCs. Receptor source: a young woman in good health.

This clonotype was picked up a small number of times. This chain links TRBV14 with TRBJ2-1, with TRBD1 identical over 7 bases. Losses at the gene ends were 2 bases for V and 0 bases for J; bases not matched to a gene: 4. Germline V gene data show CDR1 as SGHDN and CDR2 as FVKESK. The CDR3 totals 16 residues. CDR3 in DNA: TGTGCCAGCAGCCAACAACAGGGGAGCTCCTACAATGAGCAGTTCTTC. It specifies CASSQQQGSSYNEQFF.

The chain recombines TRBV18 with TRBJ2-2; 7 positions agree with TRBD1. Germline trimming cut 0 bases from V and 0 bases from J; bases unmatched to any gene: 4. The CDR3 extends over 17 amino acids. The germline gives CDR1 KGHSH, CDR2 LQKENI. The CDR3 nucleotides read TGTGCCAGCTCACCACCGGAGCAGGGGGCGAACACCGGGGAGCTGTTTTTT. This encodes CASSPPEQGANTGELFF.

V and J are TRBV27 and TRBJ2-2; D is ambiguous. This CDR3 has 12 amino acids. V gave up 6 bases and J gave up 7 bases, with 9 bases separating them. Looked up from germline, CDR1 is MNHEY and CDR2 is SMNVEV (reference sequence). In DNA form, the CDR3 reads TGTGCCAGCAGAAATGTTTTCGGGGAGCTGTTTTTT. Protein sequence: CASRNVFGELFF.

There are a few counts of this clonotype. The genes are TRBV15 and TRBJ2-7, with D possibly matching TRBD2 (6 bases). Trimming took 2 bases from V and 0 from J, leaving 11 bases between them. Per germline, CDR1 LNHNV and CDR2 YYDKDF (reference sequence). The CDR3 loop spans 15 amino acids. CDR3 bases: TGTGCCACCAGCAGAAGCGGGCCCTCCTCCTACGAGCAGTACTTC. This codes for CATSRSGPSSYEQYF.

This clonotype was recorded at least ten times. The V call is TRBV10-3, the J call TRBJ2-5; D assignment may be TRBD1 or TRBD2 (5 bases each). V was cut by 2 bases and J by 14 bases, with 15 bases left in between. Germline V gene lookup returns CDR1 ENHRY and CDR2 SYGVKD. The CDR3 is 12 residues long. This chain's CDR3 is CAISEPRGVEYF. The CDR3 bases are TGTGCCATCAGTGAGCCCCGAGGGGTGGAATACTTC.

In DNA form, the CDR3 reads TGTGCCAGCAGTCAAGATGCCCAGGGCGCCGGGGAGCTGTTTTTT. Translated, it gives CASSQDAQGAGELFF. The chain links TRBV12-3 or TRBV12-4 to TRBJ2-2; D may be TRBD1 (5 bases). The CDR3 contains 15 residues. Trimming left V 5 bases short and J 6 bases short, with 16 bases between.

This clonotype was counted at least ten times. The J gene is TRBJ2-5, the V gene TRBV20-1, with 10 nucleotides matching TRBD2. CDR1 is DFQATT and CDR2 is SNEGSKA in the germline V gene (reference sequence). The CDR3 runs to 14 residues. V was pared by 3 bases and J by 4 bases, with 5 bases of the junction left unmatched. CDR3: CSAREGLASETQYF. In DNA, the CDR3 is TGCAGTGCTAGGGAGGGACTAGCGTCAGAGACCCAGTACTTC.

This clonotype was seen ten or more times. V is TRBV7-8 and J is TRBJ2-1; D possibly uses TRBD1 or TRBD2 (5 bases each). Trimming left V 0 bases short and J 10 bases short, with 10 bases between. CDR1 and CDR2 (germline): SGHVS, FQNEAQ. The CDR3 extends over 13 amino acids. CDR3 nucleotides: TGTGCCAGCAGCTTAGCGTTGGGGGACGAGCAGTTCTTC. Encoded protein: CASSLALGDEQFF.

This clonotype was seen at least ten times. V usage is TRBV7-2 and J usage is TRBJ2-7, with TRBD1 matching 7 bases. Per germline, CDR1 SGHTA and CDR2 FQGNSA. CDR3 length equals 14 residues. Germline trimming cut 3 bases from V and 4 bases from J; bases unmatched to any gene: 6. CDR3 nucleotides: TGTGCCAGCAGCTTCTCCGGGACAGAGTACGAGCAGTACTTC. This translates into CASSFSGTEYEQYF.

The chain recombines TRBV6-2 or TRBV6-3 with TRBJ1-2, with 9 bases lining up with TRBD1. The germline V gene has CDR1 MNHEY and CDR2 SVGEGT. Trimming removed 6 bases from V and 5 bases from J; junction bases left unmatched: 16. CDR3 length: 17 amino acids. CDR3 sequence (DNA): TGTGCCAGCAGACTACCGGGACAGGGATCGGAGAAGTATGGCTACACCTTC. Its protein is CASRLPGQGSEKYGYTF.

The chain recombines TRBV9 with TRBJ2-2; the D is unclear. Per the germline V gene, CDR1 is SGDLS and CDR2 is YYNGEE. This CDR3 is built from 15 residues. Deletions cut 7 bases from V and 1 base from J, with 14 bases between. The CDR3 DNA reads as TGTGCCAGCGATTCCGTGACAAGGAACACCGGGGAGCTGTTTTTT. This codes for CASDSVTRNTGELFF.

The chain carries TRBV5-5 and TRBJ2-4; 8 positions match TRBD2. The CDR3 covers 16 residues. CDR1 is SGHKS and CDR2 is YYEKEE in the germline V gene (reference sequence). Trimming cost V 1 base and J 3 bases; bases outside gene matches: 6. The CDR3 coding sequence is TGTGCCAGCAGCTTGACCCCGGGAGGGGGCAAAAACATTCAGTACTTC. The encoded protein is CASSLTPGGGKNIQYF.

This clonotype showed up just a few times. Here the CDR3 reads CASSLSTGLTDTQYF. The CDR3, as DNA: TGTGCCAGCAGCTTAAGCACAGGGCTCACAGATACGCAGTATTTT. V and J are TRBV7-9 and TRBJ2-3, with D possibly being TRBD1 (6 bases). In germline, CDR1 is SEHNR, CDR2 FQNEAQ (reference sequence). V gave up 2 bases and J gave up 2 bases, with 11 bases separating them. The CDR3 loop spans 15 amino acids.

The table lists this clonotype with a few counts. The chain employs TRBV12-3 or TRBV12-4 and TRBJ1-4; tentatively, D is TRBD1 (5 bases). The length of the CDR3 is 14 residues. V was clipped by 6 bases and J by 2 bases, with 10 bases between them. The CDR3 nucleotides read TGTGCCAGCAGGGACGGGGGGACTAATGAAAAACTGTTTTTT. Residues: CASRDGGTNEKLFF.

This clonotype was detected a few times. DNA for the CDR3: TGTGCCAGCTATTATACCGGGGAAGATACGCAGTATTTT. It is translated as CASYYTGEDTQYF. The chain uses TRBV2 and TRBJ2-3; tentatively, D is TRBD2 (5 bases). The germline V and J ends were trimmed by 8 bases and 5 bases, with 14 bases remaining between them. This CDR3 has 13 amino acids. Germline CDR1 and CDR2: SNHLY and FYNNEI.

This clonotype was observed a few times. CDR3 bases: TGCAGTGCCCCGGCGGGACAGGGCCACATTTACGAGCAGTACTTC. Protein product: CSAPAGQGHIYEQYF. This rearrangement joins TRBV20-1 to TRBJ2-7; 9 positions agree with TRBD1. V gave up 6 bases and J gave up 4 bases; unmatched junction bases: 13. Germline V lookup: CDR1 DFQATT, CDR2 SNEGSKA (reference sequence). The CDR3 is 15 residues long.

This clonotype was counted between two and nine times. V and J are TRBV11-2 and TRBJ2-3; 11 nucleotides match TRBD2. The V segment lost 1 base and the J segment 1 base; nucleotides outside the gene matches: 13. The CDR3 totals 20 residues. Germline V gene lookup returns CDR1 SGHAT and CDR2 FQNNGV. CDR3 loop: CASSLVLAGAGGDGTDTQYF. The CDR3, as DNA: TGTGCCAGCAGCTTAGTACTAGCGGGGGCGGGCGGTGACGGCACAGATACGCAGTATTTT.

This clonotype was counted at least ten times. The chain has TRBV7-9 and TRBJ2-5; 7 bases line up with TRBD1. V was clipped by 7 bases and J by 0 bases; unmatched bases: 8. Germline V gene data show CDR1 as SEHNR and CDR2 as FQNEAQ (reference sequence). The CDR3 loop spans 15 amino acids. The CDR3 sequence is CASIPPTGYQETQYF. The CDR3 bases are TGTGCCAGCATCCCCCCGACAGGGTACCAAGAGACCCAGTACTTC.

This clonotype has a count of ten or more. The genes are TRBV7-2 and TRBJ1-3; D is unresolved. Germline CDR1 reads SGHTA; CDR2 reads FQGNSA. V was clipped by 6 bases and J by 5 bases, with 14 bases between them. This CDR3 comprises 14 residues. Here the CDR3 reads CASRLGSTRNTIYF. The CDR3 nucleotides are TGTGCCAGCAGGCTAGGGAGTACACGAAACACCATATATTTT.

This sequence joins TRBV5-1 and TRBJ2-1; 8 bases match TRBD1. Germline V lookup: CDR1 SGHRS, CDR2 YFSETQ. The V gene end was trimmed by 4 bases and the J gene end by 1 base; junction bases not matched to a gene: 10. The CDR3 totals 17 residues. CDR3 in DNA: TGCGCCAGCAGCACTTCAGGGGGCTCGGGGTCCTACAATGAGCAGTTCTTC. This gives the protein CASSTSGGSGSYNEQFF. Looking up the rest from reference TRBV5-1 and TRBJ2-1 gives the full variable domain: KAGVTQTPRYLIKTRGQQVTLSCSPISGHRSVSWYQQTPGQGLQFLFEYFSETQRNKGNFPGRFSGRQFSNSRSEMNVSTLELGDSALYLCASSTSGGSGSYNEQFFGPGTRLTVL.

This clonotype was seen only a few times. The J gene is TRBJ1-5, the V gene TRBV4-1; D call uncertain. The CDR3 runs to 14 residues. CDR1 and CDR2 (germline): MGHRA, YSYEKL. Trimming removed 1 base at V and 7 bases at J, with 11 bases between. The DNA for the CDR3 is TGCGCCAGCAGCCAAGCGGAGGTCGGGCAGCCCCAGCATTTT. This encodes CASSQAEVGQPQHF.

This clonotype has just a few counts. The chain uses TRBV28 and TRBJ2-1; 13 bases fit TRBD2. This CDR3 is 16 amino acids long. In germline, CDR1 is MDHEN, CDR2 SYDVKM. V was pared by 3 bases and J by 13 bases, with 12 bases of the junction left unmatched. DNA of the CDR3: TGTGCCAGCAGTTTCCATAGTGGACTAGCGGGAGCGGTTCAGTTCTTC. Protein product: CASSFHSGLAGAVQFF.

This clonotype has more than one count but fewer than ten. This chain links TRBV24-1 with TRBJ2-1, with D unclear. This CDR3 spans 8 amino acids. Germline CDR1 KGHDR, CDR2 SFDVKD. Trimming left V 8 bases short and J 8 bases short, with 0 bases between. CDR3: CATNEQFF. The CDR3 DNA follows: TGTGCCACCAATGAGCAGTTCTTC.

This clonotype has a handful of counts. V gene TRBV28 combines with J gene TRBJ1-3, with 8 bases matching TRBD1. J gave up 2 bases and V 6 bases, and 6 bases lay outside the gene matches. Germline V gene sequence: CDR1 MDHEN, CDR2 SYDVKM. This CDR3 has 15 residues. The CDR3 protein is CASRPTGAAGNTIYF. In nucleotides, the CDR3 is TGTGCCAGCAGACCGACAGGGGCGGCTGGAAACACCATATATTTT.

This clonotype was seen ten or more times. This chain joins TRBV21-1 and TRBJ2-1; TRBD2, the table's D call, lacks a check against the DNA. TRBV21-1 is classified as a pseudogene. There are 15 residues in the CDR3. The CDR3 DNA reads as TGTGCCAGCAGCAAAGGGACTAGCGGGGACAATGAGCAGTTCTTC. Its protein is CASSKGTSGDNEQFF.

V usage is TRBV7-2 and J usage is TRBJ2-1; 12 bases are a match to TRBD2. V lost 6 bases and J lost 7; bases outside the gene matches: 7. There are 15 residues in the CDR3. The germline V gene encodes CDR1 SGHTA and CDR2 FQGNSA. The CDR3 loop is CASSHRTSGVNEQFF. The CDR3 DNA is TGTGCCAGCAGTCATCGGACTAGCGGGGTGAATGAGCAGTTCTTC.

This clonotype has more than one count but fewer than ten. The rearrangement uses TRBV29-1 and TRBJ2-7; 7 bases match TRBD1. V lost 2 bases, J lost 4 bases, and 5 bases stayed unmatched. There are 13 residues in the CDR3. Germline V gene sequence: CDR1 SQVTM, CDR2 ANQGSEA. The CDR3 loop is CSVERVQGYEQYF. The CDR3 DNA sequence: TGCAGCGTTGAAAGAGTACAGGGGTACGAGCAGTACTTC.